This paragraph reports one T cell receptor (beta chain). No cognate antigen has been identified for it. Within one base of it there is no much larger clone, and no base qualities were kept. These data come from a study of cytomegalovirus exposure and HLA in healthy donors (TCRdb year 2017). About the investigation overall: An earlier analysis of 587 of the donors reported over 250 Gb of sequence data and 117 million unique TCR beta sequences obtained from some 200 million T cells. High-throughput TCR immunosequencing, statistical association of individual TCRs with disease status, and machine learning were combined to predict cytomegalovirus infection status. The study used immunosequencing to profile the T cell repertoires of 670 or so subjects and linked those repertoires to cytomegalovirus serostatus. In a later genetic analysis, genome-wide SNP genotypes for about three fifths of the roughly 670 donors were used, and that subset was treated as a discovery cohort. All discovery cohort repertoires had been generated using a single sequencing platform. Rather than using new phenotypic data, the later analysis identified candidate immune exposures from TCR beta sequences and from how often those sequences occurred across donors. Among the roughly 400 genotyped donors, around 81% belonged to the genetic ancestry cluster associated with self-reported Caucasian donors. In an earlier analysis of 550 to 700 of the donors, high-throughput TCR beta sequencing was used to judge whether each TCR beta V gene segment behaved as functional or pseudogenic. On average, roughly 250,000 unique TCR beta nucleotide sequences were sequenced per donor among a few hundred genotyped donors of the cohort, with roughly 18% of those sequences being non-productive. Typing coverage varied by locus: roughly 629-640 donors for A, B, C, DRB1 and DQB1; some 520 for DQA1; more than 600 for DPA1; under 490 for DPB1. A later analysis re-examined previously published TCR beta repertoires from more than 550 donors and added high-resolution HLA genotyping to investigate patterns of TCR occurrence. Donor age, sex, ethnicity and CMV serostatus were compiled together with the repertoire data. Besides the first cohort of roughly 700 subjects, a separate validation cohort made up of roughly 120 different subjects was used. An early release that covered fewer than 800 HLA-typed donors contained about 300 gigabases of sequencing data and 70 million to 100 million unique TCR sequences. Because of strong linkage in the cohort, five DR-DQ haplotypes were treated as single units for association and clustering. The study aimed to test whether cataloging public T cell receptors could reveal signatures of past pathogen exposure. Class I and class II HLA loci were covered by the typing at four-digit resolution.

In total, roughly 670 healthy bone marrow donors made up the cohort. At the time of sampling, every cohort member was nominally healthy, though immune exposures that went unrecorded were likely present. The donor tested CMV seropositive and was one of the 289 seropositive cohort members. Each donor provided a peripheral blood sample, and peripheral blood mononuclear cells were used for TCR beta sequencing. Genomic DNA was extracted from the blood cell samples with the Qiagen DNeasy Blood Extraction Kit. Taken from the germline V gene, the CDR1 and CDR2 loops are MDHEN and SYDVKM. Reading from cysteine to phenylalanine, the CDR3 counts 12 amino acids. The CDR3 DNA has 36 bases and is translated from base 1. The V and J ends are trimmed by 5 bases and 4 bases, leaving 8 bases between them. Overall results and qualifications from the work: While some public TCRs were present in many individuals, most TCR sequences turned up only very rarely across donors. The cohort was sequenced for TCR beta chains only, and without alpha or paired-chain data the features that could be detected were limited. In a later genetic analysis, fewer N-insertions in productive TCRs were reported among donors in an Asian-associated ancestry cluster than the roughly 700-donor mean. In both the original and validation cohorts, the classifier was reported to diagnose cytomegalovirus status with high specificity and sensitivity. In a later analysis, several top co-occurrence clusters were reported to appear linked to parvovirus B19, influenza, CMV and Epstein-Barr virus. In an earlier analysis of 587 of the donors, most TCR beta V segments appeared in productive rearrangements about 87% or about 30% of the time, broadly matching IMGT annotations. Because counts were too low, about 18 rarely observed V segments, including chromosome 9 orphons, were excluded from the earlier analysis of some 590 of the donors. Because HLA typing was missing for some donors at each locus, association tests included only the typed subset. The only immune exposure information available for the cohort was CMV serostatus. A total of some 180 TCR beta chains were listed by the study as associated with cytomegalovirus. According to a later analysis, TCR association rates differed among HLA loci, with DRB1 alleles showing the most associated TCRs and HLA-C alleles showing the fewest. In a later analysis, 15,000 to 20,000 TCR beta sequences were associated with specific HLA alleles at a false discovery rate of 0.05. In a later genetic analysis, a missense DCLRE1C variant was associated with V-gene and J-gene trimming of TCR beta chains, and the association was replicated in an independent cohort. A cluster of highly shared sequence variants was judged likely to be a technical artifact of the sequencing pipeline. A later analysis found that most CMV-associated TCR beta chains appeared HLA-restricted, with HLA associations seemingly driven largely by CMV exposure. When HLA alleles, especially DR and DQ, strongly co-occurred, TCR associations were difficult to assign to individual alleles. A further reported finding was that TCR beta sequences accurately predicted the HLA-A and HLA-B alleles for most subjects in the first cohort. A later analysis found that HLA-associated TCR beta chains were more clonally expanded and had lower generation probabilities than equally common non-associated chains. Sequencing depth was assumed to be roughly uniform across donors in the presence/absence analyses, though that assumption may not hold. In vitro tests confirmed that a few of the cytomegalovirus-associated TCR beta chains recognize cytomegalovirus antigens. Linkage disequilibrium might explain the correlated functional status among segregating V segments, but an unknown experimental factor could not be ruled out. The authors suggested that the approach could potentially be extended to other disease states and immunological phenotypes. Some IMGT-functional V segments, including TRBV6-2 and TRBV6-3, could not be distinguished by the 87-base-pair reads and were therefore excluded.

Preparation of the library involved the immunoSEQ multiplex PCR assay. For the multiplex PCR, a mixture combining 60 forward primers for TCR Vbeta segments and 13 reverse primers for TCR Jbeta segments was used. The CDR3 region of rearranged TCR beta genes was amplified from genomic DNA with a multiplex PCR assay. The Illumina HiSeq System was used to sequence the amplified TCR beta libraries as 87-base-pair reads. Per the authors' processing: Across the 666 repertoires, a later analysis counted 75 million to 90 million unique TCR beta chains, 9.5 million to 12 million of which were shared by at least two donors. Raw reads were error-corrected and collapsed into unique sequences with a nearest-neighbor algorithm that merged closely related sequences to remove PCR and sequencing errors. To assign V, D and J gene segments, CDR3 sequences were aligned to IMGT reference sequences. Each retained sequence needed at least a six-nucleotide match to both a V gene segment and a J gene segment. A rearrangement counted as productive if the CDR3 had no stop codons and remained in frame with V and J, and every other rearrangement counted as non-productive. Following IMGT convention, CDR3 was defined as the stretch from the second conserved V-encoded cysteine up to the conserved J-encoded phenylalanine. The earlier analysis of 550 to 650 of the donors excluded any sequence lacking an unambiguous match to a single V gene segment. An earlier analysis of fewer than 750 of the donors classified V segments as functional when productive rearrangements were above 56.7% and as segregating when the standard deviation between donors was above 5%. To diagnose cytomegalovirus status from the catalog of TCR beta chain sequences, a statistical classification framework was built. A later analysis assigned V and J genes by comparing TCR nucleotide sequences with IMGT/GENE-DB human TR gene sequences. The TCRdist pipeline was used in a later analysis to assign CDR3 sequences and most-parsimonious VDJ recombination scenarios. In a later analysis, each TCR beta chain was defined by its CDR3 amino acid sequence together with its V-gene family, and reads without a unique V-gene family were excluded. To address suspected cross-contamination and a sequencing artifact, a later analysis removed a few hundred highly shared, low-generation-probability nucleotide sequences. In a later analysis, a clonal expansion index was calculated for each public chain from normalized within-repertoire ranks of inferred template counts. In a later analysis, generation probabilities were computed using a VDJ recombination model fitted to out-of-frame rearrangements, and the results were checked against IGoR. In a later analysis, TCR-TCR, TCR-HLA and TCR-CMV co-occurrence was scored with hypergeometric tests, and a repertoire-size bias correction was applied to TCR pairs. A later analysis estimated false discovery rates by permuting HLA or CMV assignments 20 times. In a later analysis, co-occurring TCRs were grouped using DBSCAN, and TCRdist sequence similarity was added for clustering within HLA-allele-positive subsets. Repertoires with fewer than 30,000 or more than 120,000 public chains were left out of co-occurrence clustering, as were about 5 repertoires with anomalous nucleotide sharing. What TCRdb holds here is the immuneACCESS table cut down to in-frame rearrangements. Part of the clones is not present; checked against another copy, under half of the missing clones reflect an unresolved V gene, and the others are unexplained. That table supplies the V and J calls and clone size; D and trimming were determined from the DNA. The sample table records more than 85,000 clones; just over 75% of these occur just once. The ten biggest clones cover roughly an eighth of the sample.

The sequencing input was PBMCs. The V and J segments used are TRBV28 and TRBJ2-5, with TRBD1 tentatively as D gene (6 bases match). The sequence came from a man aged 25 to 40 in good health and CMV-seropositive. The CDR3 region has the sequence CASSKGGETQYF. The DNA is as follows: TGTGCCAGCAGTAAAGGGGGAGAGACCCAGTACTTC. Extended through the reference TRBV28 and TRBJ2-5 proteins, this CDR3 yields the full variable domain: DVKVTQSSRYLVKRTGEKVFLECVQDMDHENMFWYRQDPGLGLRLIYFSYDVKMKEKGDIPEGYSVSREKKERFSLILESASTNQTSMYLCASSKGGETQYFGPGTRLLVL.